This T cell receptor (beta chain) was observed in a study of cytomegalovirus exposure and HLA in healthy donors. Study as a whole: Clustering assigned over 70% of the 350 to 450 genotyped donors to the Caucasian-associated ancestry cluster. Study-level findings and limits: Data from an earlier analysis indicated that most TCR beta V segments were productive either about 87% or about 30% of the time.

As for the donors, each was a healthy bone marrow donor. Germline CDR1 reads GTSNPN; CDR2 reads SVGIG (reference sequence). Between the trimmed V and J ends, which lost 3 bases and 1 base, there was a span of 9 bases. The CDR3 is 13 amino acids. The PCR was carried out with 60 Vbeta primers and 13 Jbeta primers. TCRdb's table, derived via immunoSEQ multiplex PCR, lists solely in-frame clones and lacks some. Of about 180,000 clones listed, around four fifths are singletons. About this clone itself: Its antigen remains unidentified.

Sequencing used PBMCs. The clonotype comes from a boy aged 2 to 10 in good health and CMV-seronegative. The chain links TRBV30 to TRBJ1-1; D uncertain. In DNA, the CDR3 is TGTGCCTGGAGGCGGGGTTCGAACACTGAAGCTTTCTTT. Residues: CAWRRGSNTEAFF.